The sequence of this TCR beta chain was determined in a study of metastatic and nonmetastatic thyroid tumors. About the study: Comparative analysis of repertoires was undertaken across blood and tumor or nodule tissue obtained from malignant and benign thyroid patients. Points from the study as a whole: Malignant thyroid tumors reportedly had TCR beta diversity that was significantly higher than in benign nodules, in blood and tumor.

None of the patients had undergone any treatment ahead of thyroid surgery. In the original workflow: It was from CDR3 differences across clinicopathological groups that a distant-metastasis classifier for papillary thyroid cancer was built. TCRdb re-processed the PCR reads through MiXCR. The V and J calls, along with clone size, are taken from TCRdb and not from the paper's own processing. This table has 4,000 or so clones, 25% to 35% appearing once. This clone was seen a few times. What it binds is unknown. Trimming stripped 4 bases from V and 6 bases from J, with 15 bases between. CDR1 is SGHTA and CDR2 is FQGTGA in the germline V gene. This CDR3 has 15 residues.

Material: adjacent normal tissue. This clonotype was obtained from a male donor with papillary thyroid cancer or a benign thyroid nodule (not recorded which). Some clones in this sample may be carry-over from other donors' samples. This rearrangement joins TRBV7-3 to TRBJ2-2, with D tentatively TRBD2 (6 bases). This CDR3 reads CASSSFAGRSGELFF. CDR3 in DNA: TGTGCCAGCAGCTCCTTCGCAGGGAGGTCCGGGGAGCTGTTTTTT.